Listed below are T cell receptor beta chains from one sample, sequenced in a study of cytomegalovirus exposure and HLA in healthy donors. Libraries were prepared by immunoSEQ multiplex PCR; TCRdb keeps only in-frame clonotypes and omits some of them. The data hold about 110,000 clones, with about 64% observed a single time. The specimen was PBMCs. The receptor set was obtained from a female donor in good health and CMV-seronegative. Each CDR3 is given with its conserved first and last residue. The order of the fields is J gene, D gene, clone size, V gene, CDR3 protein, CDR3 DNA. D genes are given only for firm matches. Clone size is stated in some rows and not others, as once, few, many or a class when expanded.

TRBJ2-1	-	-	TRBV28	CASTSRRGASSYNEQFF	TGTGCCAGCACCTCCCGTCGCGGGGCGAGCTCCTACAATGAGCAGTTCTTC
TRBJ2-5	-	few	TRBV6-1	CASSAGRAKETQYF	TGTGCCAGCAGCGCGGGACGGGCAAAAGAGACCCAGTACTTC
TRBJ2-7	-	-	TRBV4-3	CASSQDPGREQYF	TGCGCCAGCAGCCAAGACCCAGGCCGGGAGCAGTACTTC
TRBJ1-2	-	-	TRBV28	CASRASWGAVSWGYTF	TGTGCCAGCAGGGCTTCTTGGGGCGCGGTCTCCTGGGGCTACACCTTC
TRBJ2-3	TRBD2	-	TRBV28	CASSRRRPGLAGDDPDTQYF	TGTGCCAGCAGCCGAAGGAGGCCGGGACTAGCGGGAGATGACCCAGATACGCAGTATTTT
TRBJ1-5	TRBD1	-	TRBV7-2	CASSLTGNQPQHF	TGTGCCAGCAGTTTGACAGGGAATCAGCCCCAGCATTTT
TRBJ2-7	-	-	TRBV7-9	CASSFPGSYEQYF	TGTGCCAGCAGCTTCCCGGGGTCCTACGAGCAGTACTTC
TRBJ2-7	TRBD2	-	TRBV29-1	CSVERLAGGSYEQYF	TGCAGCGTTGAACGACTAGCGGGGGGCTCCTACGAGCAGTACTTC
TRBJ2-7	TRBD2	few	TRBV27	CASSLRGLAPAYEQYF	TGTGCCAGCAGTTTACGGGGACTAGCGCCTGCCTACGAGCAGTACTTC
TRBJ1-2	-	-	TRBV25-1	CASSPGPPSYGYTF	TGTGCCAGCAGCCCTGGGCCACCGAGCTATGGCTACACCTTC
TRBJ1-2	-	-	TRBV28	CASCSVAGNYGHTF	TGTGCCAGCTGCTCGGTCGCCGGGAACTATGGCCACACCTTC
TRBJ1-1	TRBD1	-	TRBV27	CASSTSGTDRTEAFF	TGTGCCAGCAGTACCTCCGGGACAGATAGGACTGAAGCTTTCTTT
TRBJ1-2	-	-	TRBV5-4	CASSPPLQANYGYTF	TGTGCCAGCAGCCCACCCTTACAGGCTAACTATGGCTACACCTTC
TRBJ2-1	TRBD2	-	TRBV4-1	CASSRLAASYNEQFF	TGCGCCAGCAGCCGTCTAGCGGCCTCCTACAATGAGCAGTTCTTC
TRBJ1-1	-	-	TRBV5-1	CASSFQMNTEAFF	TGCGCCAGCAGCTTCCAGATGAACACTGAAGCTTTCTTT
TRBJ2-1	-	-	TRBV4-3	CASSQDRGSYNEQFF	TGCGCCAGCAGCCAAGATAGGGGGTCCTACAATGAGCAGTTCTTC